The 9 T cell receptor beta chains reported below all come from one sample, sequenced in a study of blood T cell repertoires in COVID-19. Method: immunoSEQ multiplex PCR; TCRdb's copy keeps in-frame clones and lacks some. This sample has over 150,000 clones, with 85% to 95% found just once. The sample taken for sequencing was peripheral blood. The receptors were sampled from a man aged 50 to 59 with acute or convalescent COVID-19.

CDR3 DNA sequence: TGTGCCAGCAGTTTGGGCGGGAGGGCCGTCTACGAGCAGTACTTC. Translated, it gives CASSLGGRAVYEQYF. V is TRBV27 and J is TRBJ2-7; 9 bases line up with TRBD2. Trimming removed 3 bases from V and 3 bases from J; junction bases left unmatched: 6. The CDR3 totals 15 residues. Germline CDR1 is MNHEY and CDR2 is SMNVEV (reference sequence).

The V call is TRBV10-3, the J call TRBJ1-5; the D is unclear. V was shortened by 4 bases and J by 7 bases, with 11 bases between the two germline ends. This CDR3 comprises 13 residues. Germline CDR1 and CDR2: ENHRY and SYGVKD. The CDR3 loop reads CAISAGTGQPQHF. Here the CDR3 DNA reads TGTGCCATCAGTGCTGGAACGGGACAGCCCCAGCATTTT.

The V gene is TRBV29-1, the J gene TRBJ1-5, with TRBD1 as a possible D gene (6 bases). V was cut by 2 bases and J by 4 bases, with 9 bases left in between. The CDR3 consists of 13 residues. Germline V gene sequence: CDR1 SQVTM, CDR2 ANQGSEA. This CDR3 reads CSVESTGNQPQHF. In DNA, the CDR3 is TGCAGCGTTGAATCAACAGGGAATCAGCCCCAGCATTTT.

This chain connects TRBV9 to TRBJ2-3; TRBD2 agrees at 8 bases. Germline CDR1 SGDLS, CDR2 YYNGEE. The CDR3 contains 15 residues. V was clipped by 1 base and J by 4 bases; unmatched bases: 5. The CDR3 is CASSVSAGGPDTQYF. CDR3 DNA sequence: TGTGCCAGCAGCGTAAGCGCGGGGGGCCCAGATACGCAGTATTTT.

The CDR3 nucleotides are TGTGCCAGCAGCGGAGTTTTACACACTGAAGCTTTCTTT. Residues: CASSGVLHTEAFF. V usage is TRBV9 and J usage is TRBJ1-1; no firm D call. Germline lookup yields CDR1 SGDLS and CDR2 YYNGEE. Trimming took off 3 bases at V and 3 bases at J, with 9 bases between the two ends. This CDR3 region has 13 residues. The entire variable domain, with the rest obtained from reference TRBV9 and TRBJ1-1, is as follows: DSGVTQTPKHLITATGQRVTLRCSPRSGDLSVYWYQQSLDQGLQFLIQYYNGEERAKGNILERFSAQQFPDLHSELNLSSLELGDSALYFCASSGVLHTEAFFGQGTRLTVV.

This clone was seen once. The rearrangement joins TRBV27 to TRBJ2-7, with 13 nucleotides matching TRBD2. J lost 6 bases, V lost 4 bases, and 3 bases had no gene match. Germline CDR1 is MNHEY and CDR2 is SMNVEV (reference sequence). The CDR3 covers 14 residues. CDR3 residues: CASSSGLAGLEQYF. In DNA, the CDR3 is TGTGCCAGCAGTTCGGGACTAGCGGGACTCGAGCAGTACTTC.

This chain joins TRBV4-1 and TRBJ2-7, with TRBD2 identical over 9 bases. V lost 1 base and J lost 7; bases outside the gene matches: 8. Looked up from germline, CDR1 is MGHRA and CDR2 is YSYEKL. The CDR3 covers 15 residues. CDR3: CASSQGAGGFWEQYF. The CDR3 DNA sequence: TGCGCCAGCAGCCAAGGGGCGGGAGGGTTTTGGGAGCAGTACTTC.

V gene TRBV10-2 combines with J gene TRBJ1-4, with TRBD1 matching over 7 bases. Losses at the gene ends were 3 bases for V and 5 bases for J; bases not matched to a gene: 6. CDR3 length: 15 residues. The germline V gene has CDR1 WSHSY and CDR2 SAAADI. The CDR3 here is CASSEPSRGNEKLFF. CDR3 nucleotide sequence: TGCGCCAGCAGTGAACCCTCCAGGGGGAATGAAAAACTGTTTTTT.

This chain joins TRBV9 and TRBJ2-2; TRBD1 matches 8 bases. CDR3 length equals 16 residues. Trimming cost V 2 bases and J 6 bases; bases outside gene matches: 9. Looked up from germline, CDR1 is SGDLS and CDR2 is YYNGEE. The CDR3 nucleotides are TGTGCCAGCAGCGTGAGCAGGGGGCAAAGGCCCGGGGAGCTGTTTTTT. It translates to CASSVSRGQRPGELFF.